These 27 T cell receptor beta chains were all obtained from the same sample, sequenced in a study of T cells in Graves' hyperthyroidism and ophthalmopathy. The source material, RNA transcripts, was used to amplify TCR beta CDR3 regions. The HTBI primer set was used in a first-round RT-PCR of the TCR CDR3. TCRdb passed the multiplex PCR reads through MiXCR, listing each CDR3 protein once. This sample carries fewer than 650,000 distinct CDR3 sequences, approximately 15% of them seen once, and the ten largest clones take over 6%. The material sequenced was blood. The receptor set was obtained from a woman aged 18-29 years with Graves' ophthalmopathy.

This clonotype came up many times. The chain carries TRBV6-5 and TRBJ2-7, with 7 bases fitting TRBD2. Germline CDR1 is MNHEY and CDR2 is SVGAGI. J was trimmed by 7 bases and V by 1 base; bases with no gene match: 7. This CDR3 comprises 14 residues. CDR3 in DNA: TGTGCCAGCAGTTACTGGGCGGGAGTAGATGAGCAGTACTTC. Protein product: CASSYWAGVDEQYF.

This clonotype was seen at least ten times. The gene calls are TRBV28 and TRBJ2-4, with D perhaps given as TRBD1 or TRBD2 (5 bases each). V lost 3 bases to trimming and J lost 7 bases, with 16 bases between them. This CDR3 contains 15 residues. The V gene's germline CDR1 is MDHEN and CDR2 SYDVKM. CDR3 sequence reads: CASSFGARLGNIQYF. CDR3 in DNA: TGTGCCAGCAGTTTCGGGGCCAGGCTAGGGAACATTCAGTACTTC.

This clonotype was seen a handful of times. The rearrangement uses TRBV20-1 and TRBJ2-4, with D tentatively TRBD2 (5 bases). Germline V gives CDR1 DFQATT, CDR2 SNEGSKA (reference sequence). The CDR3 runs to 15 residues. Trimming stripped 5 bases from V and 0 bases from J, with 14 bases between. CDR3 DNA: TGCAGTGCTCTTCGCACTAGTCTAGCCAAAAACATTCAGTACTTC. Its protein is CSALRTSLAKNIQYF.

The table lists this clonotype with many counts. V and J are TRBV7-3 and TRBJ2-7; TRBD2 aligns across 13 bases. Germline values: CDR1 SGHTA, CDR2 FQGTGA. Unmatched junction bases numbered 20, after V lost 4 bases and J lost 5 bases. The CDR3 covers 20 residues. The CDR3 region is CASSSPAGQRTSGSYDEQYF. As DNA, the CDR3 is TGTGCCAGCAGCTCCCCAGCGGGACAGCGGACTAGCGGGAGCTACGACGAGCAGTACTTC.

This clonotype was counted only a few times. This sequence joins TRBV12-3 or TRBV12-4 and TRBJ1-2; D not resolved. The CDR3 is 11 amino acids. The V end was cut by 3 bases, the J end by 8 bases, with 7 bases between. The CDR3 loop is CASSFVGGYTF. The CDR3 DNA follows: TGTGCCAGCAGTTTCGTCGGGGGCTACACCTTC.

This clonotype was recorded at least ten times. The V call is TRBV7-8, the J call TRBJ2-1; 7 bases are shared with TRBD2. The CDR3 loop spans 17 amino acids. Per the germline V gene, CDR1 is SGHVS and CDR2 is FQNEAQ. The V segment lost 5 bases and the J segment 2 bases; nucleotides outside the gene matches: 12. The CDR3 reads CASSGGGAGPAYNEQFF. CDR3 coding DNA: TGTGCCAGCAGCGGGGGAGGAGCGGGGCCAGCCTACAATGAGCAGTTCTTC.

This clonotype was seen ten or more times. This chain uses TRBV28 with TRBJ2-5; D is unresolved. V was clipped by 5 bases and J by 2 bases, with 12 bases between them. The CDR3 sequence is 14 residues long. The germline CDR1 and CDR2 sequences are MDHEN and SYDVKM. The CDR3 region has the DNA TGTGCCAGCAGTCCGCGCCGACGGCAAGAGACCCAGTACTTC. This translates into CASSPRRRQETQYF.

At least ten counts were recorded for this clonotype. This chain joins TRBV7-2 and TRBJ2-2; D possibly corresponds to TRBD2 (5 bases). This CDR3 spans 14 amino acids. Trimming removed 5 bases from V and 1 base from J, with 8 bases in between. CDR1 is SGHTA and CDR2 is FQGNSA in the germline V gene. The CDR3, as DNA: TGTGCCAGCAGCCACAGCGGGAACACCGGGGAGCTGTTTTTT. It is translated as CASSHSGNTGELFF.

CDR3 bases: TGCAGCGTTGGACATCCCGGGACAGGGGGTAACTATGGCTACACCTTC. This gives the protein CSVGHPGTGGNYGYTF. This chain links TRBV29-1 with TRBJ1-2, with 11 bases matching TRBD1. The CDR3 length is 16 residues. V was pared by 4 bases and J by 1 base, with 8 bases of the junction left unmatched. Per the germline V gene, CDR1 is SQVTM and CDR2 is ANQGSEA.

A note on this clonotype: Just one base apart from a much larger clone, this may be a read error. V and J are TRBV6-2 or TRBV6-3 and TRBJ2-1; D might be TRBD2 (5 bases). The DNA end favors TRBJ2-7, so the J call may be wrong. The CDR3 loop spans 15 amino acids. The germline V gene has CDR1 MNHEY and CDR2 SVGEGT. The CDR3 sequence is CASSYKAESYNEQYF. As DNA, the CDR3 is TGTGCCAGCAGTTACAAAGCGGAGTCCTACAATGAGCAGTACTTC.

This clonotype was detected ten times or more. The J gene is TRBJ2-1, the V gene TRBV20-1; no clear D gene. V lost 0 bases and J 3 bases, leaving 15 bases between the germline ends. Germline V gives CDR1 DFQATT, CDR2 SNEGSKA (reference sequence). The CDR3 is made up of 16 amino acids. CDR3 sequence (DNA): TGCAGTGCTAGAGATCTGGCGGTCAACCTCTACAATGAGCAGTTCTTC. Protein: CSARDLAVNLYNEQFF.

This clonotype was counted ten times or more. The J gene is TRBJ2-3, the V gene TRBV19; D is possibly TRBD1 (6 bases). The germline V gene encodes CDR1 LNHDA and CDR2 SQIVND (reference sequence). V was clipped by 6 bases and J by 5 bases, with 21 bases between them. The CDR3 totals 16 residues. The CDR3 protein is CASRPGHLNVRDTQYF. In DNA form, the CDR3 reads TGTGCCAGTAGACCGGGACACCTTAACGTGAGAGATACGCAGTATTTT. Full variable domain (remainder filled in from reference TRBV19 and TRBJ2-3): DGGITQSPKYLFRKEGQNVTLSCEQNLNHDAMYWYRQDPGQGLRLIYYSQIVNDFQKGDIAEGYSVSREKKESFPLTVTSAQKNPTAFYLCASRPGHLNVRDTQYFGPGTRLTVL.

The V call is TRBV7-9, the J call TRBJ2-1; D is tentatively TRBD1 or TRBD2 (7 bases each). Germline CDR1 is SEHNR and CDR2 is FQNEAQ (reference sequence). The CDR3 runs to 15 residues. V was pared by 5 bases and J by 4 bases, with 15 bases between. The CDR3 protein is CASSRRRGGYNEQFF. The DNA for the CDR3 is TGTGCCAGCAGCCGTCGCAGGGGGGGTTACAATGAGCAGTTCTTC.

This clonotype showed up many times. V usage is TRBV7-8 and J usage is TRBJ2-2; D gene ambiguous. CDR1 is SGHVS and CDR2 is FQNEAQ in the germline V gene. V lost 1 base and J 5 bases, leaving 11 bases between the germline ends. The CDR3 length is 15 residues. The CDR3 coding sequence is TGTGCCAGCAGCTTAGACACCGCTGGGACCGGGGAGCTGTTTTTT. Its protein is CASSLDTAGTGELFF.

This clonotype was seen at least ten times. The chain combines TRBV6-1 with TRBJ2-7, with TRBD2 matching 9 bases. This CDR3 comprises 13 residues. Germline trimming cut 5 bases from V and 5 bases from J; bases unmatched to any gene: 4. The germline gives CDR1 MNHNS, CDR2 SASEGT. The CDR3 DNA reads TGTGCCAGCAGTTTAGCGGGAGAGGACGAGCAGTACTTC. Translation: CASSLAGEDEQYF.

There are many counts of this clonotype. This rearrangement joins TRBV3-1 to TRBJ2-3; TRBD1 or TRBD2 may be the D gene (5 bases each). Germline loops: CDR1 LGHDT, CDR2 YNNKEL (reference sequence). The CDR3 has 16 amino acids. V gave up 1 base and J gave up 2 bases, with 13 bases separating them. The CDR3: CASSQGTGRNTDTQYF. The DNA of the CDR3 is TGTGCCAGCAGCCAAGGGACGGGACGGAACACAGATACGCAGTATTTT.

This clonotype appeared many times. CDR3 bases: TGTGCCAGCAGGCCGGGGAGAACTAATGAAAAACTGTTTTTT. This codes for CASRPGRTNEKLFF. This rearrangement joins TRBV27 to TRBJ1-4; D gene uncertain. V lost 6 bases to trimming and J lost 1 base, with 9 bases between them. The CDR3 spans 14 residues. Germline V gives CDR1 MNHEY, CDR2 SMNVEV (reference sequence).

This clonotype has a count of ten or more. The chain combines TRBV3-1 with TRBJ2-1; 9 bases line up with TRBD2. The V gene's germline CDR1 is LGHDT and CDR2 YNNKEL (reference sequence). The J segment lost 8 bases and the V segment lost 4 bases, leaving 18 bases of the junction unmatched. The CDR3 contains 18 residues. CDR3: CASSPDPRAGGWVYEQFF. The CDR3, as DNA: TGTGCCAGCAGCCCCGACCCTAGAGCGGGAGGATGGGTATATGAGCAGTTCTTC.

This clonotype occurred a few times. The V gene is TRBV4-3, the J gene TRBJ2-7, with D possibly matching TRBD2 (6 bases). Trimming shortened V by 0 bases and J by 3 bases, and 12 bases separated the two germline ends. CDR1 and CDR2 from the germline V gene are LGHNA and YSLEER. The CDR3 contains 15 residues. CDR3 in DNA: TGCGCCAGCAGCCAAGATCGGAGGGCCAACTACGAGCAGTACTTC. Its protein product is CASSQDRRANYEQYF.

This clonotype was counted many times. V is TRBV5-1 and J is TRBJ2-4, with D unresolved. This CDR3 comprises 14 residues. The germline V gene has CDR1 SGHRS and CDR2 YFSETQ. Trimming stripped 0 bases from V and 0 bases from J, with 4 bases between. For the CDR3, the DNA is TGCGCCAGCAGCTTGGGGGTAGCCAAAAACATTCAGTACTTC. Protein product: CASSLGVAKNIQYF.

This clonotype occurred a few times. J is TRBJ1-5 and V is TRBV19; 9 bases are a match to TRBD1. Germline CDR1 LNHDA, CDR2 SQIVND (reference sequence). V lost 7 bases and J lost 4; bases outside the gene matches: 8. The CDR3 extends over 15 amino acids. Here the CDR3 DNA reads TGTGCCAGTAAACAGACAGGGGGTTCTAATCAGCCCCAGCATTTT. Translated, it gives CASKQTGGSNQPQHF.

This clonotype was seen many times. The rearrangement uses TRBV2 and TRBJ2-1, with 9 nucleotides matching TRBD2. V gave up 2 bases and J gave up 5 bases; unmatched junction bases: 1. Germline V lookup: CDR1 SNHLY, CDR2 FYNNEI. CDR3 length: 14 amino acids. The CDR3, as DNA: TGTGCCAGCAGTGAACTAGCGGGGAACAATGAGCAGTTCTTC. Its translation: CASSELAGNNEQFF.

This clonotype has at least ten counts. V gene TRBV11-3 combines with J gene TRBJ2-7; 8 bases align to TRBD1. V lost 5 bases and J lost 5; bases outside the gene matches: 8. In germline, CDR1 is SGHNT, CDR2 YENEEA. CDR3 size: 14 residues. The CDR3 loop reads CASSPPTGVDEQYF. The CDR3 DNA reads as TGTGCCAGCAGCCCCCCGACAGGGGTGGACGAGCAGTACTTC.

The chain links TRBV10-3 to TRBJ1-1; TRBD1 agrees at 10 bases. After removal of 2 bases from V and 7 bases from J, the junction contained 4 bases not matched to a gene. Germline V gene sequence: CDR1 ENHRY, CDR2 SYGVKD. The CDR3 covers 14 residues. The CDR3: CAISEEGTGVEAFF. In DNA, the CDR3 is TGTGCCATCAGTGAGGAAGGGACAGGGGTTGAAGCTTTCTTT.

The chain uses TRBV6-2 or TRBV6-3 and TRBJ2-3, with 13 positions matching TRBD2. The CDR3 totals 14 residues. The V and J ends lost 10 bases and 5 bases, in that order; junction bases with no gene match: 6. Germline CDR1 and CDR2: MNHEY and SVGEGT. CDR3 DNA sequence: TGTGCCACCGGGACTAGCGGGATTTTAGATACGCAGTATTTT. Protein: CATGTSGILDTQYF.

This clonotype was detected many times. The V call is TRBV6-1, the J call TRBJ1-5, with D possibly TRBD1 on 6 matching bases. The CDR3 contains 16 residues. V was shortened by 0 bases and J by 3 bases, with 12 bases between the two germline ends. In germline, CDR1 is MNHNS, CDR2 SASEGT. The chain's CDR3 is CASSEAPGQPNQPQHF. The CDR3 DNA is TGTGCCAGCAGTGAAGCGCCTGGACAGCCCAATCAGCCCCAGCATTTT.

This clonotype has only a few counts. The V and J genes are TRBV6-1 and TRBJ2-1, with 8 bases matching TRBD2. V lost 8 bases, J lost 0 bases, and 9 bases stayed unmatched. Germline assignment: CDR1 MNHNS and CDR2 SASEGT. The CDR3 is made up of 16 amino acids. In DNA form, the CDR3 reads TGTGCCAGCTTGGGCAATAGCGGGAACTCCTACAATGAGCAGTTCTTC. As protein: CASLGNSGNSYNEQFF.